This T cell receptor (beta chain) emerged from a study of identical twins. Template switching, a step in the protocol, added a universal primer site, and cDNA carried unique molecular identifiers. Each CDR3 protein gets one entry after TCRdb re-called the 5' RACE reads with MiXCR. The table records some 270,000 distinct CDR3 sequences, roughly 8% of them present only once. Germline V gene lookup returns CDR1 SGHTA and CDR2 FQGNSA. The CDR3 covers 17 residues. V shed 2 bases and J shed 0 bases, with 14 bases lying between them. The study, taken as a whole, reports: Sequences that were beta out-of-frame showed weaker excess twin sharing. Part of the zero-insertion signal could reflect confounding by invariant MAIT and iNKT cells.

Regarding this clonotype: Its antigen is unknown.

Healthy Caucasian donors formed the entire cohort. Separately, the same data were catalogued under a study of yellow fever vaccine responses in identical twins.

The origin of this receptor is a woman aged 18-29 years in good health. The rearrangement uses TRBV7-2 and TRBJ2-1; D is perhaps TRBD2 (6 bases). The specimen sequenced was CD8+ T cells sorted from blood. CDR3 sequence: CASSLLGGGSSYNEQFF. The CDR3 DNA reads TGTGCCAGCAGCTTACTCGGGGGAGGAAGCTCCTACAATGAGCAGTTCTTC. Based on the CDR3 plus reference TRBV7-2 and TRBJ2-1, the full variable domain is GAGVSQSPSNKVTEKGKDVELRCDPISGHTALYWYRQSLGQGLEFLIYFQGNSAPDKSGLPSDRFSAERTGGSVSTLTIQRTQQEDSAVYLCASSLLGGGSSYNEQFFGPGTRLTVL.